This TCR beta chain was documented in a study of cytomegalovirus exposure and HLA in healthy donors. Study background: The early release's HLA-typed donors yielded some 85 million unique TCRs. Whole-study results and caveats: Rates of TCR association differed by HLA locus in a later analysis, with DRB1 highest and HLA-C lowest. The authors later found most CMV-associated TCR beta chains appeared HLA-restricted.

PCR was performed using 60 Vbeta and 13 Jbeta primers. Authors' methods: Per a later analysis, the number of unique TCR beta chains was some 75 million, of which about 11 million were shared. The assay was immunoSEQ multiplex PCR, and TCRdb's table has in-frame clones only and misses some. The V and J calls and clone size were taken over from that table, and D and trimming were inferred from the DNA. The data show approximately 100,000 clones, 80% to 85% seen once. As for this clone: Its antigen is unknown.

CDR3 length equals 16 residues. V lost 3 bases, J lost 3 bases, and 8 bases stayed unmatched. CDR1 is SGDLS and CDR2 is YYNGEE in the germline V gene. The J gene is TRBJ1-1, the V gene TRBV9; 10 nucleotides align to TRBD1. The sample consisted of PBMCs. This TCR derives from a man aged 35-49 years in good health and CMV-seronegative. The CDR3 DNA is TGTGCCAGCAGCGCATGGGACAGGGGTGGAGACACTGAAGCTTTCTTT. Translated: CASSAWDRGGDTEAFF.